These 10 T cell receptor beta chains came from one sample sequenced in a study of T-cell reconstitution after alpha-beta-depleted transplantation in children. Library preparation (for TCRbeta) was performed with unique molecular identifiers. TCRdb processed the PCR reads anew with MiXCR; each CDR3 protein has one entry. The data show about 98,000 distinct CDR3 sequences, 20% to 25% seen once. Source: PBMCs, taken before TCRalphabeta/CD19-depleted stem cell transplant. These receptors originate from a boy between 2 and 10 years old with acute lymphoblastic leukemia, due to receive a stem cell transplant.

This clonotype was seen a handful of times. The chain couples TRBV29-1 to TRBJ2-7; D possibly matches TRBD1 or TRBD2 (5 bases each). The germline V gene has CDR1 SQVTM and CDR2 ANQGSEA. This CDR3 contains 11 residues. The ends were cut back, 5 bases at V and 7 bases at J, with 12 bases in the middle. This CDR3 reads CSVYGGTEQYF. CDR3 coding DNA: TGCAGCGTTTATGGGGGAACGGAGCAGTACTTC.

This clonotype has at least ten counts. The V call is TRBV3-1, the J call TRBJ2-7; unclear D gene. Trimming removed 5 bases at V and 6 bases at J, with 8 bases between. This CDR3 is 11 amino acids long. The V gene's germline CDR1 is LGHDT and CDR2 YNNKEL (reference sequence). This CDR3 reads CASSSRGEQYF. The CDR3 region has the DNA TGTGCCAGCAGCTCGCGAGGCGAGCAGTACTTC.

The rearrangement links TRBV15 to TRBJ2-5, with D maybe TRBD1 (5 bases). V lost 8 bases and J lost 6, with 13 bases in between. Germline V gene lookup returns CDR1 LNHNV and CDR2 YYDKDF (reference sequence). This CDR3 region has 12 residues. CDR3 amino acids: CATGVDIQTQYF. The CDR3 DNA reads TGTGCCACCGGGGTGGACATCCAGACCCAGTACTTC.

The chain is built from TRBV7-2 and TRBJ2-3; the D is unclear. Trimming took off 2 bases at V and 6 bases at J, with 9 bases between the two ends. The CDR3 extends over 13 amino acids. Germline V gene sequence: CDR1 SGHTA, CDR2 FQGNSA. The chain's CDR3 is CASSLTVVDTQYF. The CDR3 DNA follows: TGTGCCAGCAGCTTAACGGTCGTCGATACGCAGTATTTT. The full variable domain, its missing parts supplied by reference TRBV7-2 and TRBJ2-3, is GAGVSQSPSNKVTEKGKDVELRCDPISGHTALYWYRQSLGQGLEFLIYFQGNSAPDKSGLPSDRFSAERTGGSVSTLTIQRTQQEDSAVYLCASSLTVVDTQYFGPGTRLTVL.

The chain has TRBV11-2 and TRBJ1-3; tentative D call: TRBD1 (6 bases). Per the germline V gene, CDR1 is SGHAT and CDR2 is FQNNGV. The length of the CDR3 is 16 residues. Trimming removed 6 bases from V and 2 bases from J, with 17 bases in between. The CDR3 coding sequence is TGTGCCAGCAGTTCAGGGGTGGGAGCCGCTGGAAACACCATATATTTT. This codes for CASSSGVGAAGNTIYF.

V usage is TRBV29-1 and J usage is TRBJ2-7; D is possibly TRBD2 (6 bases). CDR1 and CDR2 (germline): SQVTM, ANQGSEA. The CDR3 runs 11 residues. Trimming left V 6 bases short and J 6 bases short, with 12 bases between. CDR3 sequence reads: CSVGGGREQYF. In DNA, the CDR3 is TGCAGCGTGGGGGGAGGACGCGAGCAGTACTTC.

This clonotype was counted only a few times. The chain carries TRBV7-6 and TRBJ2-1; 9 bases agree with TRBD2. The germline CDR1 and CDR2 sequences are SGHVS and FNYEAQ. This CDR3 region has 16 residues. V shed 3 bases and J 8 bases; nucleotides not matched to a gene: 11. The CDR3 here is CASSFLTSGGVDEQFF. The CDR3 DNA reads TGTGCCAGCAGCTTCCTGACTAGCGGAGGGGTAGATGAGCAGTTCTTC.

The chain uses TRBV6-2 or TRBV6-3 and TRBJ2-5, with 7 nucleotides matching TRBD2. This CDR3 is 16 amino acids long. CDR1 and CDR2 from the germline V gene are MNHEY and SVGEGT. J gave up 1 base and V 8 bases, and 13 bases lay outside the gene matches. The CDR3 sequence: CASLGLAAFFQETQYF. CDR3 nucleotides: TGTGCCAGCCTCGGTCTAGCGGCCTTTTTCCAAGAGACCCAGTACTTC.

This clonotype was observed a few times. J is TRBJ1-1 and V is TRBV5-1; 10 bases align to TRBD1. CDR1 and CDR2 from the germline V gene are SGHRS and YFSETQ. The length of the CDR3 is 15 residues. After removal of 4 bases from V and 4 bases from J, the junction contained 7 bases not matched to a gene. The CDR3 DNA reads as TGCGCCAGCAGCCTAAGACAGGGGGCTCGCACTGAAGCTTTCTTT. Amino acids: CASSLRQGARTEAFF.

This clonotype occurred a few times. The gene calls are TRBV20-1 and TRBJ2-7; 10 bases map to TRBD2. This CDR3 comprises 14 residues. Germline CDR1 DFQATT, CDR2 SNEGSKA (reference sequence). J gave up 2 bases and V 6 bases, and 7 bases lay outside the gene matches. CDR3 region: CSAAGLAEPYEQYF. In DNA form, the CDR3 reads TGCAGTGCCGCAGGACTAGCGGAGCCCTACGAGCAGTACTTC.